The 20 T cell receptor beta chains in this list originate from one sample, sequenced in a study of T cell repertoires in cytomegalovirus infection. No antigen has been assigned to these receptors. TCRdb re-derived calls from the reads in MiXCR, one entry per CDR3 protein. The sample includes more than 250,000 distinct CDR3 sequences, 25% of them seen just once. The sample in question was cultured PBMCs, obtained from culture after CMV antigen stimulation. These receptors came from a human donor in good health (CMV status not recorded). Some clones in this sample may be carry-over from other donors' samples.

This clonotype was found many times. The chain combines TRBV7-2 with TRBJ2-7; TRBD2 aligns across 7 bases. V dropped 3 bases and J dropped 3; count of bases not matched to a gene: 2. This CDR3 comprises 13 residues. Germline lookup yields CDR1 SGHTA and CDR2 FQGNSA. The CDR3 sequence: CASSLGLYYEQYF. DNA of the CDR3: TGTGCCAGCAGCTTGGGACTATACTACGAGCAGTACTTC.

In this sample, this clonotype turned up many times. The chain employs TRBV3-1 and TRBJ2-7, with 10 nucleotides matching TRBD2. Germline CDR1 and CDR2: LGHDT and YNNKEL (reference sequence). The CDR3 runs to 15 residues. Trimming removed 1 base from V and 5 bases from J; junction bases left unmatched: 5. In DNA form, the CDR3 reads TGTGCCAGCAGCCAAGCAGGACTAGCGGTCAACGAGCAGTACTTC. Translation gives CASSQAGLAVNEQYF.

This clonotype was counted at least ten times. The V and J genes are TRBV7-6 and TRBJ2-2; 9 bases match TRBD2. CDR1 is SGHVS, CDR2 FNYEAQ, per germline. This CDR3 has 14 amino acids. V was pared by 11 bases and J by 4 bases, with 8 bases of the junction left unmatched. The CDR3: CASRTLAGTGELFF. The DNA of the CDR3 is TGTGCCTCCCGGACACTAGCGGGCACCGGGGAGCTGTTTTTT.

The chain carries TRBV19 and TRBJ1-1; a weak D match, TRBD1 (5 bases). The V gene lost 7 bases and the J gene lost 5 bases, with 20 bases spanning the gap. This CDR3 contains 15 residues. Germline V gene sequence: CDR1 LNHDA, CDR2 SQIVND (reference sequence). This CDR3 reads CASNPSRAGGTEAFF. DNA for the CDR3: TGTGCCAGTAACCCTTCGCGAGCCGGGGGGACTGAAGCTTTCTTT. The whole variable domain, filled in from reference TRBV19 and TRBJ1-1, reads DGGITQSPKYLFRKEGQNVTLSCEQNLNHDAMYWYRQDPGQGLRLIYYSQIVNDFQKGDIAEGYSVSREKKESFPLTVTSAQKNPTAFYLCASNPSRAGGTEAFFGQGTRLTVV.

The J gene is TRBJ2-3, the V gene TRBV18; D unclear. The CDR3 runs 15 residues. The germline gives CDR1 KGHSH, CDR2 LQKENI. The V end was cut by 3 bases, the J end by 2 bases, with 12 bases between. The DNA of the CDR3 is TGTGCCAGCTCACCGGCCCTGACCAACACAGATACGCAGTATTTT. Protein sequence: CASSPALTNTDTQYF.

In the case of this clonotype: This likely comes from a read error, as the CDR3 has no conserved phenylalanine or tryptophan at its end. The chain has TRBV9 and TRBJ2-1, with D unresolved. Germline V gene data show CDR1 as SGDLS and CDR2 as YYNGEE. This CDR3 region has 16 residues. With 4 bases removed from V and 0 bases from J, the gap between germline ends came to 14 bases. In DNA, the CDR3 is TGTGCCAGCAGCCCCTGGCCGAGGAGCTCCTACAATGAGCAGTTCTTA. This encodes CASSPWPRSSYNEQFL.

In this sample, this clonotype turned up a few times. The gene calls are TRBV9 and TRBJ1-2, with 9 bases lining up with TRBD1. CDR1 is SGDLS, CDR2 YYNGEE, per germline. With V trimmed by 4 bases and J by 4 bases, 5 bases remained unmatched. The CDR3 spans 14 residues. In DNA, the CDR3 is TGTGCCAGCAGCTCCCACAGGGGGCTCTATGGCTACACCTTC. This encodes CASSSHRGLYGYTF.

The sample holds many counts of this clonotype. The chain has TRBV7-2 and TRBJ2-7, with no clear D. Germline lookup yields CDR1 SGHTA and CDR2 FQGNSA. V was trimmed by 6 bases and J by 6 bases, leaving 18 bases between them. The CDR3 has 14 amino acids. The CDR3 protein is CASSRPLESSEQYF. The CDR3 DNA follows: TGTGCCAGCAGTCGACCCCTAGAGTCGAGCGAGCAGTACTTC.

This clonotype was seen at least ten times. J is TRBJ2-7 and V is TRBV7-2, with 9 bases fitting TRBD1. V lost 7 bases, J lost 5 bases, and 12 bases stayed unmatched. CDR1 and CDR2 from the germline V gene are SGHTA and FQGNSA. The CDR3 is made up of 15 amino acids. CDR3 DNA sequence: TGTGCCAGCAACGAAGCCGGGACAGGGCAAGACGAGCAGTACTTC. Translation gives CASNEAGTGQDEQYF.

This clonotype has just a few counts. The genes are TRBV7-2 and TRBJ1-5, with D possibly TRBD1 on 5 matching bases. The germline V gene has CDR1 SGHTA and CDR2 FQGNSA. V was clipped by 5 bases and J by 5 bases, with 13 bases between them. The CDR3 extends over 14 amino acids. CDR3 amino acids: CASSPHGADQPQHF. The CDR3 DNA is TGTGCCAGCAGCCCCCATGGGGCAGATCAGCCCCAGCATTTT.

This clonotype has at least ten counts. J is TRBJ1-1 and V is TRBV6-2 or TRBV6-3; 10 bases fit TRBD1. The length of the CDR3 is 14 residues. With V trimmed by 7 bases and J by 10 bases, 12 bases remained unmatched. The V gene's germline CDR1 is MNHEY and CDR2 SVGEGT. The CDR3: CASIKGTGAIGAFF. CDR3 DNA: TGTGCCAGCATCAAAGGGACAGGGGCGATCGGAGCTTTCTTT.

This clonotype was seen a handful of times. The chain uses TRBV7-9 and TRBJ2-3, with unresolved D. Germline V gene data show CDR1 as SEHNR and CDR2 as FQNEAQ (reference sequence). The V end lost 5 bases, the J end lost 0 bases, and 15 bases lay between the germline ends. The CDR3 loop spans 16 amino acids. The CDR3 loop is CASSPRVRTSTDTQYF. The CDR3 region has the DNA TGTGCCAGCAGCCCCCGGGTCCGAACTAGCACAGATACGCAGTATTTT.

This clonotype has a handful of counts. The CDR3 loop reads CASSADWTRLRNEQFF. The DNA of the CDR3 is TGTGCCAGTAGCGCTGATTGGACTAGGCTCCGCAATGAGCAGTTCTTC. The rearrangement joins TRBV19 to TRBJ2-1, with 7 bases matching TRBD2. Germline assignment: CDR1 LNHDA and CDR2 SQIVND (reference sequence). The CDR3 runs 16 residues. V trimming: 6 bases; J trimming: 6 bases; junction bases outside the gene matches: 14.

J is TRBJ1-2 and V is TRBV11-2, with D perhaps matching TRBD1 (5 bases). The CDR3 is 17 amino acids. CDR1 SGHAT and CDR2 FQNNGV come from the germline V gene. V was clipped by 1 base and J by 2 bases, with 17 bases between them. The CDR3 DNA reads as TGTGCCAGCAGCTTAGTCCCGGACACGGCTCTGAACTATGGCTACACCTTC. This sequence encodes CASSLVPDTALNYGYTF. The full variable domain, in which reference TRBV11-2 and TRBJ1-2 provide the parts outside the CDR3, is EAGVAQSPRYKIIEKRQSVAFWCNPISGHATLYWYQQILGQGPKLLIQFQNNGVVDDSQLPKDRFSAERLKGVDSTLKIQPAKLEDSAVYLCASSLVPDTALNYGYTFGSGTRLTVV.

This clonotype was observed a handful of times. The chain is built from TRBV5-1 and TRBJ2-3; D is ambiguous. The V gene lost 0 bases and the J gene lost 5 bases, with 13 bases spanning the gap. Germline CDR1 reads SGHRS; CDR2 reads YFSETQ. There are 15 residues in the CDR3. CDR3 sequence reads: CASSLVPSTGDTQYF. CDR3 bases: TGCGCCAGCAGCTTGGTACCATCGACGGGAGATACGCAGTATTTT.

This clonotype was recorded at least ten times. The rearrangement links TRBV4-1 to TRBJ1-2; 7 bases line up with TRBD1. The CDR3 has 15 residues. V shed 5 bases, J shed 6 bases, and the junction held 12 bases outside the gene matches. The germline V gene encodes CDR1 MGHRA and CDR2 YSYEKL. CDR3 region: CASSYRPGTADGYTF. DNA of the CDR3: TGCGCCAGCAGCTACCGACCCGGGACAGCCGATGGCTACACCTTC.

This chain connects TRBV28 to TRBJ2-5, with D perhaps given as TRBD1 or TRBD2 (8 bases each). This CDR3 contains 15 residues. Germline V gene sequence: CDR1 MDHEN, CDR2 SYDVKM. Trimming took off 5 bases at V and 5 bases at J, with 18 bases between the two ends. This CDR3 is CASSIGQGGGETQYF. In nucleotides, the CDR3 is TGTGCCAGCAGTATCGGACAGGGCGGGGGGGAGACCCAGTACTTC.

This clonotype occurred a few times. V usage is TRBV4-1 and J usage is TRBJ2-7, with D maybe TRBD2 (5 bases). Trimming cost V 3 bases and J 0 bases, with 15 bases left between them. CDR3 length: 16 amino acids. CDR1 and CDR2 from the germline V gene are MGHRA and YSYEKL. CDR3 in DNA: TGCGCCAGCAGCCAGGGCGGGTCTCTTAGCTCCTACGAGCAGTACTTC. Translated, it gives CASSQGGSLSSYEQYF.

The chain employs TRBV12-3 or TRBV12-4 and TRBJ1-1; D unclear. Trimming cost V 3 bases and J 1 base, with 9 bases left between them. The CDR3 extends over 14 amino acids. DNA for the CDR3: TGTGCCAGCAGTTTGGTCTCGGGGAACACTGAAGCTTTCTTT. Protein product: CASSLVSGNTEAFF.

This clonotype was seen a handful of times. The CDR3, as DNA: TGTGCCAGCAGTTACTCGGGCTCCCTGGTGTGGGATGCTTTCTTT. This gives the protein CASSYSGSLVWDAFF. The chain carries TRBV6-5 and TRBJ1-1; D uncertain. Germline V CDR1 and CDR2: MNHEY, SVGAGI. V lost 0 bases, J lost 11 bases, and 19 bases lay in between. The length of the CDR3 is 15 residues.